This T cell receptor (beta chain) was sequenced for a study of cytomegalovirus exposure and HLA in healthy donors. As to this clone: As yet, its antigen is unknown.

The CDR3 sequence is 12 residues long. Germline CDR1 KGHSH, CDR2 LQKENI. Trimming pared 2 bases from V and 8 bases from J, leaving 6 bases between. Study results and caveats: It was reported that the classifier diagnosed cytomegalovirus status with high specificity and sensitivity in both the original and validation cohorts. Prior analysis indicated that the majority of TCR beta V segments exhibited productivity approximately 87% or approximately 30% of the time. In most subjects, TCR beta sequences reportedly gave accurate predictions of HLA-A and HLA-B alleles. Likely technical artifact: a cluster of highly shared sequence variants.

60 Vbeta and 13 Jbeta primers were used in PCR. Profiled with immunoSEQ multiplex PCR; TCRdb holds only in-frame clones, not every one. Altogether about 150,000 clones are present, around three quarters being singletons, with the ten largest covering approximately 2.8%. The sequence derives from a male donor in good health and CMV-seronegative. Material for sequencing was PBMCs. This sequence joins TRBV18 and TRBJ2-2, with no clear D. CDR3 residues: CASSPFIGELFF. The CDR3 DNA reads TGTGCCAGCTCACCATTTATTGGGGAGCTGTTTTTT.